Listed below are T cell receptor beta chains from one sample, sequenced in a study of blood T cell repertoires in COVID-19. Produced via immunoSEQ multiplex PCR; TCRdb's table is partial and in-frame only. The table records 200,000 to 250,000 clones, approximately 89% of them present only once. Sequencing was performed on peripheral blood. These receptors came from a woman in her 30s with COVID-19, enrolled during active disease. The CDR3 runs from the conserved cysteine through the conserved F or W. Fields, in order: V gene, D gene, J gene, clone size, CDR3 protein, CDR3 DNA. A D gene is named only where the DNA matches it firmly. Some rows mark clone size as missing; the rest say once, few, many or name a class of expanded clone.

>TRBV7-2|TRBD1|TRBJ1-1|-
CASSLGDRANTEAFF
TGTGCCAGCAGCTTAGGGGACAGGGCGAACACTGAAGCTTTCTTT
>TRBV25-1|-|TRBJ2-1|-
CASSAGTAWSSTHNEQFF
TGTGCCAGCAGTGCCGGGACTGCGTGGAGTTCCACACACAATGAGCAGTTCTTC
>TRBV2|TRBD1|TRBJ1-1|-
CASTFRTGGSQGAFF
TGTGCCAGCACCTTTAGGACAGGGGGCTCCCAAGGAGCTTTCTTT
>TRBV29-1|-|TRBJ2-1|-
CSVEDNNEQFF
TGCAGCGTTGAAGATAACAATGAGCAGTTCTTC
>TRBV5-1|-|TRBJ2-3|-
CASSPRVGDTQYF
TGCGCCAGCAGCCCGAGGGTAGGAGATACGCAGTATTTT
>TRBV28|TRBD1|TRBJ1-5|-
CASSLRGGGQPQHF
TGTGCCAGCAGTTTAAGAGGGGGCGGTCAGCCCCAGCATTTT
>TRBV19|-|TRBJ2-4|-
CASSSLTGTHTPGSKNIQYF
TGTGCCAGTAGTAGTTTAACCGGGACTCACACTCCGGGGTCCAAAAACATTCAGTACTTC
>TRBV7-8|TRBD1|TRBJ2-2|-
CASSNPGGSSWSGELFF
TGTGCCAGCAGCAACCCAGGGGGTAGTTCTTGGTCCGGGGAGCTGTTTTTT
>TRBV19|-|TRBJ2-5|-
CASSIESGVETQYF
TGTGCCAGTAGTATAGAATCGGGGGTTGAGACCCAGTACTTC
>TRBV27|TRBD1|TRBJ1-5|-
CASSLPAVRGQPQHF
TGTGCCAGCAGTTTGCCCGCGGTCAGGGGGCAGCCCCAGCATTTT
>TRBV10-3|TRBD2|TRBJ2-1|once
CAIRNGTSGTNEQFF
TGTGCCATCAGGAACGGGACTAGCGGGACGAATGAGCAGTTCTTC
>TRBV7-2|TRBD1|TRBJ2-4|-
CASSLGQGGQNIQYF
TGTGCCAGCAGCTTAGGACAGGGTGGTCAAAACATTCAGTACTTC
>TRBV10-3|-|TRBJ2-7|once
CAISDSAQGGYEQYF
TGTGCCATCAGTGACTCGGCACAGGGCGGCTACGAGCAGTACTTC
>TRBV24-1|TRBD2|TRBJ2-5|-
CATSDAGGGREETQYF
TGTGCCACCAGTGATGCTGGCGGGGGTAGAGAAGAGACCCAGTACTTC
>TRBV29-1|TRBD2|TRBJ2-2|-
CSVPRLAGDPGELFF
TGCAGCGTCCCTCGACTAGCGGGGGACCCCGGGGAGCTGTTTTTT
>TRBV11-1|-|TRBJ2-5|-
CASSSQGGCETQYF
TGTGCCAGCAGCTCACAGGGTGGATGCGAGACCCAGTACTTC
>TRBV19|-|TRBJ1-1|-
CASNDRGTEAFF
TGTGCCAGTAACGACCGGGGCACTGAAGCTTTCTTT
>TRBV29-1|TRBD1|TRBJ2-3|once
CSVEQGADTQYF
TGCAGCGTTGAGCAGGGGGCGGATACGCAGTATTTT
>TRBV6-5|-|TRBJ2-2|-
CASSYSGEIGELFF
TGTGCCAGCAGTTACTCCGGGGAGATCGGGGAGCTGTTTTTT
>TRBV9|TRBD2|TRBJ2-2|once
CASSVALAADTGELFF
TGTGCCAGCAGCGTAGCACTAGCGGCGGACACCGGGGAGCTGTTTTTT
>TRBV6-4|TRBD2|TRBJ2-1|few
CASSDSSGRYNEQFF
TGTGCCAGCAGTGACTCCAGCGGGAGGTACAATGAGCAGTTCTTC
>TRBV4-1|TRBD2|TRBJ2-2|-
CASSQRWGLAGVLNTGELFF
TGCGCCAGCAGCCAAAGATGGGGACTAGCGGGGGTTCTGAACACCGGGGAGCTGTTTTTT
>TRBV5-1|-|TRBJ1-1|-
CASSLVSGSNTEAFF
TGCGCCAGCAGCTTGGTAAGCGGTTCAAACACTGAAGCTTTCTTT
>TRBV7-2|-|TRBJ1-1|few
CASSLHTGANTEAFF
TGTGCCAGCAGCTTACATACAGGTGCGAACACTGAAGCTTTCTTT
>TRBV29-1|TRBD1|TRBJ1-2|-
CSARPTDRGVYGYTF
TGCAGCGCCCGCCCGACGGACAGGGGTGTCTATGGCTACACCTTC
>TRBV19|TRBD1|TRBJ1-2|-
CASSITPGQNYGYTF
TGTGCCAGTAGTATAACACCGGGACAGAATTATGGCTACACCTTC
>TRBV19|TRBD2|TRBJ2-5|-
CASSTTLTSGKETQYF
TGTGCCAGTAGTACCACACTGACTAGCGGGAAAGAGACCCAGTACTTC
>TRBV27|TRBD2|TRBJ2-3|-
CASSSIQWTSGGAPDTQYF
TGTGCCAGCAGTTCAATCCAATGGACTAGCGGGGGGGCCCCAGATACGCAGTATTTT
>TRBV11-3|-|TRBJ1-1|-
CASSYKGRRSTEAFF
TGTGCCAGCAGCTATAAGGGGCGTAGAAGCACTGAAGCTTTCTTT
>TRBV6-6|TRBD2|TRBJ2-5|-
CASSWGTSGTEETQYF
TGTGCCAGCAGTTGGGGGACTAGCGGGACCGAGGAGACCCAGTACTTC
>TRBV6-1|TRBD1|TRBJ1-1|few
CASSQAQGFEAFF
TGTGCCAGCAGTCAAGCACAGGGGTTTGAAGCTTTCTTT
>TRBV18|-|TRBJ2-5|few
CASSPQAAGPQETQYF
TGTGCCAGCTCACCACAAGCGGCGGGCCCCCAAGAGACCCAGTACTTC
>TRBV19|-|TRBJ1-1|-
CASSPSRRGWTEAFF
TGTGCCAGTAGTCCTTCTCGACGGGGATGGACTGAAGCTTTCTTT
>TRBV2|TRBD2|TRBJ2-7|-
CASIGRAYEQYF
TGTGCCAGCATCGGGAGGGCATACGAGCAGTACTTC
>TRBV5-1|TRBD2|TRBJ2-3|-
CASSYSGSGADTQYF
TGCGCCAGCAGCTATAGCGGGAGTGGGGCAGATACGCAGTATTTT
>TRBV6-2/TRBV6-3|-|TRBJ1-5|-
CASSYLDQPQHF
TGTGCCAGCAGTTACCTAGATCAGCCCCAGCATTTT
>TRBV5-1|TRBD1|TRBJ1-1|-
CASSLGGTGGFTEAFF
TGCGCCAGCAGCTTGGGAGGGACAGGGGGGTTCACTGAAGCTTTCTTT
>TRBV7-2|TRBD1|TRBJ2-1|-
CASTRGRDEQFF
TGTGCCAGCACCAGGGGGCGAGATGAGCAGTTCTTC
>TRBV2|TRBD1|TRBJ1-2|-
CASSENGDRAGYTF
TGTGCCAGCAGTGAAAATGGGGACAGGGCTGGCTACACCTTC
>TRBV6-6|-|TRBJ1-2|-
CASSSRTDHYGYTF
TGTGCCAGCAGTTCACGGACAGACCACTATGGCTACACCTTC